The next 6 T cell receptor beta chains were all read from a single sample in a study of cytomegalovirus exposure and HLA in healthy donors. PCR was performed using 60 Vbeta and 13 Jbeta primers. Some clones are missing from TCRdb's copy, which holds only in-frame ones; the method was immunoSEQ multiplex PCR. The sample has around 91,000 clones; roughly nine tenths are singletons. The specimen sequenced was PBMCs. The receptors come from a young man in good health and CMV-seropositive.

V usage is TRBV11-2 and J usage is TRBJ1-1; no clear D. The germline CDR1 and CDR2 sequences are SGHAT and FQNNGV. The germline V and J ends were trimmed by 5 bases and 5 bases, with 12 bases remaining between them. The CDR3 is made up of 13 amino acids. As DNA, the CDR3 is TGTGCCAGCAGCGGGTTCCGGGGAACTGAAGCTTTCTTT. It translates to CASSGFRGTEAFF.

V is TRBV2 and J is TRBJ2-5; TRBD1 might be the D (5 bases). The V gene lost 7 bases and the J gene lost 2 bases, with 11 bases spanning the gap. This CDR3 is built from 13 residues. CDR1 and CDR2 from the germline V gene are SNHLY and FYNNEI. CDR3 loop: CASKWGGQETQYF. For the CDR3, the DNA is TGTGCCAGCAAATGGGGCGGTCAAGAGACCCAGTACTTC.

The DNA for the CDR3 is TGTGCCAGCAGCGTAGGAGAACTCTCCAACTCCTACAATGAGCAGTTCTTC. This translates into CASSVGELSNSYNEQFF. V is TRBV9 and J is TRBJ2-1; D gene ambiguous. The CDR3 is made up of 17 amino acids. Germline V CDR1 and CDR2: SGDLS, YYNGEE. Trimming cost V 0 bases and J 0 bases, with 13 bases left between them.

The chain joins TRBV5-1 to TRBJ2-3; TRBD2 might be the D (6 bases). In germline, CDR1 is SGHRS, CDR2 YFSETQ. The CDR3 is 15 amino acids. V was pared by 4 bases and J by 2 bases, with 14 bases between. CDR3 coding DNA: TGCGCCAGCAGCATACGGGGGTTTCCCACAGATACGCAGTATTTT. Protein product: CASSIRGFPTDTQYF.

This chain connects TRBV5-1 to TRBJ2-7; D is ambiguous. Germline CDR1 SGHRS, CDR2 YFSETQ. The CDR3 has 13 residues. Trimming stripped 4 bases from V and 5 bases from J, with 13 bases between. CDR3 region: CASSPPFGDEQYF. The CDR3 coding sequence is TGCGCCAGCAGCCCTCCTTTCGGAGACGAGCAGTACTTC.

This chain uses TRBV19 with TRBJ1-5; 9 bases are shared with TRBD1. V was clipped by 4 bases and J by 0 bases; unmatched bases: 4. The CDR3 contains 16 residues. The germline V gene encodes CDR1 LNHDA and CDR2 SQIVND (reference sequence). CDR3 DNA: TGTGCCAGTAGTAACAGGGGGCGATATAGCAATCAGCCCCAGCATTTT. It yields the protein CASSNRGRYSNQPQHF.